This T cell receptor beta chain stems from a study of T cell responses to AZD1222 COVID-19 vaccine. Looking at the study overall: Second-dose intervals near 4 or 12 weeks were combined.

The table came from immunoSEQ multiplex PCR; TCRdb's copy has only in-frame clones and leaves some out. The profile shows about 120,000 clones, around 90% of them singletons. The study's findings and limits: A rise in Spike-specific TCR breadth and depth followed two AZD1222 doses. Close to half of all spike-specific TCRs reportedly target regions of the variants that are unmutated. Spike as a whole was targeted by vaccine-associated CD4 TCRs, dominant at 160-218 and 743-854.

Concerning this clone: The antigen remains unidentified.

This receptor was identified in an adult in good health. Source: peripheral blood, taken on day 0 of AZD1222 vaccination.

This chain's CDR3 is CASSQAEADTQYF. In nucleotides, the CDR3 is TGTGCCAGCAGCCAAGCGGAGGCAGATACGCAGTATTTT. This rearrangement joins TRBV3-1 (or the pseudogene TRBV3-2) to TRBJ2-3; D possibly corresponds to TRBD2 (5 bases). The CDR3 consists of 13 residues. V was clipped by 1 base and J by 4 bases, with 6 bases between them. Germline CDR1 and CDR2: LGHDT and YNNKEL (reference sequence).